This T cell receptor beta chain is drawn from a study of blood T cell repertoires in COVID-19. About the study: Sources were T cells, B-cell-depleted T cells, or PBMCs; the material itself was cDNA or gDNA.

Trimming took 3 bases from V and 4 from J, leaving 15 bases between them. The CDR3 is 15 residues long. Germline-derived CDR1 and CDR2 are DFQATT and SNEGSKA (reference sequence). Per the authors' pipeline: Amplification with reference gene primers provided the estimates of nucleated cell counts. The method was immunoSEQ multiplex PCR; TCRdb's version includes in-frame clones alone and lacks a portion of them. The V and J calls and clone size are taken from that table; D and trimming were inferred from the DNA. The data contain 150,000 to 200,000 clones, roughly 85% of them singletons. Which cohort a participant joined came from the clinical history participants gave.

This sequence originates from a woman younger than 30 who had recovered from COVID-19. Sequencing was done on a sample of PBMCs or T cells enriched from blood (not recorded which). The chain links TRBV20-1 to TRBJ2-2, with unresolved D. CDR3 in DNA: TGCAGTGCTAGTACCGAACGATCGGTCACCGGGGAGCTGTTTTTT. Its protein product is CSASTERSVTGELFF.